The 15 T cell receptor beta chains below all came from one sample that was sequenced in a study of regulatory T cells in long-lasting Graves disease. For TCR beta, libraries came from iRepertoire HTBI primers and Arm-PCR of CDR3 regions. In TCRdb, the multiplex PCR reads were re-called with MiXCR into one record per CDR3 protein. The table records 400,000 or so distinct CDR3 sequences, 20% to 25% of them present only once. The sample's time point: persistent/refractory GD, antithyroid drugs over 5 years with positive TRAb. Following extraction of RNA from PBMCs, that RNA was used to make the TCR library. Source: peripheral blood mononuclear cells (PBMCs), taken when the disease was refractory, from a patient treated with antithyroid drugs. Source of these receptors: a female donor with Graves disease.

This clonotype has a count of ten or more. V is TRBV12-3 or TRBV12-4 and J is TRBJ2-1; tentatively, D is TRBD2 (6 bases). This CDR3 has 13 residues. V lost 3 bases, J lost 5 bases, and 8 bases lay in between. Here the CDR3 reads CASSLRGNNEQFF. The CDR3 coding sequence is TGTGCCAGCAGTTTGCGCGGGAACAATGAGCAGTTCTTC.

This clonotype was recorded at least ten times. DNA for the CDR3: TGTGCCAGCGAGGGACAGGGCAATCAGCCCCAGCATTTT. It encodes CASEGQGNQPQHF. The chain uses TRBV28 and TRBJ1-5, with TRBD1 identical over 8 bases. V gave up 8 bases and J gave up 2 bases; unmatched junction bases: 2. The CDR3 runs 13 residues. Germline V gene data show CDR1 as MDHEN and CDR2 as SYDVKM.

The CDR3: CASSPFPGGNTYGYTF. CDR3 in DNA: TGTGCCAGCAGCCCGTTCCCAGGGGGTAATACCTATGGCTACACCTTC. The chain recombines TRBV5-5 with TRBJ1-2, with 7 bases aligning to TRBD1. Germline values: CDR1 SGHKS, CDR2 YYEKEE (reference sequence). V trimming: 4 bases; J trimming: 4 bases; junction bases outside the gene matches: 13. The CDR3 extends over 16 amino acids.

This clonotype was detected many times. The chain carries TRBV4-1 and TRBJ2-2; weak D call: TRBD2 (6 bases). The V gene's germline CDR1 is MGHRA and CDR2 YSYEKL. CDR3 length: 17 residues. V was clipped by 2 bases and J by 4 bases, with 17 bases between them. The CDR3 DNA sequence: TGCGCCAGCAGCCAATCGAGCGGGTTTGGCGTCACCGGGGAGCTGTTTTTT. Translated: CASSQSSGFGVTGELFF.

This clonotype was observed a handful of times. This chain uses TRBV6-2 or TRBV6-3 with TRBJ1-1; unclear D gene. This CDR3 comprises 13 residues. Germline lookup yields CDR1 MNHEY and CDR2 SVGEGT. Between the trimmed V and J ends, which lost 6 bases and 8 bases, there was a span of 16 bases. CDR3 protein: CASSFNSPPEAFF. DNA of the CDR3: TGTGCCAGCAGCTTTAATTCTCCCCCAGAAGCTTTCTTT.

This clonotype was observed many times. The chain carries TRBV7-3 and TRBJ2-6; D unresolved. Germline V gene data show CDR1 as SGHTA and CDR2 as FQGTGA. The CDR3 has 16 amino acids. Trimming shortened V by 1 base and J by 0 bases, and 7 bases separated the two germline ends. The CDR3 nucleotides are TGTGCCAGCAGCTTAAGTAGGGACTCTGGGGCCAACGTCCTGACTTTC. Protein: CASSLSRDSGANVLTF.

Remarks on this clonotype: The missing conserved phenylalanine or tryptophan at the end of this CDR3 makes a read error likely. The DNA for the CDR3 is TGTGCCAGCAGTCGGACCGGACAGGGAGGCAATCAGCCCCAGCATCTT. Amino acid sequence: CASSRTGQGGNQPQHL. V is TRBV28 and J is TRBJ1-5; 8 bases are shared with TRBD1. This CDR3 region has 16 residues. Looked up from germline, CDR1 is MDHEN and CDR2 is SYDVKM. V gave up 5 bases and J gave up 2 bases; unmatched junction bases: 8.

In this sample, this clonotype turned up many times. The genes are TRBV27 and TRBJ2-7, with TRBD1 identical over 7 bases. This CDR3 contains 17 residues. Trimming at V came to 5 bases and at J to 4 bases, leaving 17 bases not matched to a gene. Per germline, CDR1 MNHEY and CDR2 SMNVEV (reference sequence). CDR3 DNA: TGTGCCAGCAGTATGACTCCGACAGGGATGGTGGGATACGAGCAGTACTTC. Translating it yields CASSMTPTGMVGYEQYF.

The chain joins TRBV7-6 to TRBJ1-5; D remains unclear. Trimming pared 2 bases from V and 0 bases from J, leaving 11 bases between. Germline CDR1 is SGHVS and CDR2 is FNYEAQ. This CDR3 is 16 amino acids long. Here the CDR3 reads CASSLLPPDSNQPQHF. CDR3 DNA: TGTGCCAGCAGCTTACTTCCTCCGGATAGCAATCAGCCCCAGCATTTT. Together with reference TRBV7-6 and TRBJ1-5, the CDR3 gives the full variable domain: GAGVSQSPRYKVTKRGQDVALRCDPISGHVSLYWYRQALGQGPEFLTYFNYEAQQDKSGLPNDRFSAERPEGSISTLTIQRTEQRDSAMYRCASSLLPPDSNQPQHFGDGTRLSIL.

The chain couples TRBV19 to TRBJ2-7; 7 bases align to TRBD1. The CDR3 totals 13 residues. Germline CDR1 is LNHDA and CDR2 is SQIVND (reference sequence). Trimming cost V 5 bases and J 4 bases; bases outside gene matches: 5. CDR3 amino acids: CASSEGQRYEQYF. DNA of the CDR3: TGTGCCAGTAGTGAGGGACAGCGGTACGAGCAGTACTTC.

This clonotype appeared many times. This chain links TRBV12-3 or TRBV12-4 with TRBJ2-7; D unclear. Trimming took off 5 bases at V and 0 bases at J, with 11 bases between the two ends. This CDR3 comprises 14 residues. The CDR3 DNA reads TGTGCCAGCAGTCGCGACACGGCCTCCTACGAGCAGTACTTC. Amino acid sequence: CASSRDTASYEQYF.

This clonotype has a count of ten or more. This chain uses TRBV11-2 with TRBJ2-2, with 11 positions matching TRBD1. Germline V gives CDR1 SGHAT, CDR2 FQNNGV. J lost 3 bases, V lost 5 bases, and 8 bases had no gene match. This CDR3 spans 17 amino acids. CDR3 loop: CASSRVQGQGDTGELFF. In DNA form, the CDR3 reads TGTGCCAGCAGCAGAGTTCAGGGACAGGGGGACACCGGGGAGCTGTTTTTT.

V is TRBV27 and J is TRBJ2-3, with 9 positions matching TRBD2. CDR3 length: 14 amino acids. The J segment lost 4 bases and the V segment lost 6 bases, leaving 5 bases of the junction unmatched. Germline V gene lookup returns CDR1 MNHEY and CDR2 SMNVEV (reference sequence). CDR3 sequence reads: CASSRLAAPDTQYF. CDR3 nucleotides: TGTGCCAGCAGCCGACTAGCGGCGCCAGATACGCAGTATTTT.

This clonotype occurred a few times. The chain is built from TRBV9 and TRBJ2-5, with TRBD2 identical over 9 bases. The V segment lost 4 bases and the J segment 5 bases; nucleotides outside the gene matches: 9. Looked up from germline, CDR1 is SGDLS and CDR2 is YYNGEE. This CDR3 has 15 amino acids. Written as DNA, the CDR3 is TGTGCCAGCAGCTCCTTAGCGGGGGAGGGGGAGACCCAGTACTTC. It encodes CASSSLAGEGETQYF.

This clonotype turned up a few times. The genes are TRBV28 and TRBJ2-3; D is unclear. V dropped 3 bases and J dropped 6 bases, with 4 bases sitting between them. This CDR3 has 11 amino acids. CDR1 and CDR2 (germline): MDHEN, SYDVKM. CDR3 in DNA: TGTGCCAGCAGTTTCCGTGATACGCAGTATTTT. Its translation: CASSFRDTQYF.